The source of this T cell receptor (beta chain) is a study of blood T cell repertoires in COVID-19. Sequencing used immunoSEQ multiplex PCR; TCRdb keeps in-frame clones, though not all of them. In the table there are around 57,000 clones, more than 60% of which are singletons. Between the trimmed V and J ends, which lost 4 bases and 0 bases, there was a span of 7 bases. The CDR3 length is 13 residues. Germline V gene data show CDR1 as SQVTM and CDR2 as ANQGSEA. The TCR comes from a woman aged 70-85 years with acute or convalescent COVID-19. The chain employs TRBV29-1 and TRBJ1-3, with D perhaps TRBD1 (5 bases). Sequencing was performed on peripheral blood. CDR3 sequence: CSVGGGSGNTIYF. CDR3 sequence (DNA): TGCAGCGTTGGGGGGGGCTCTGGAAACACCATATATTTT.